This record looks at one TCR beta chain sequence and its context. Its antigen remains unidentified. This sample is part of a study of T cell responses to AZD1222 COVID-19 vaccine. Assay: immunoSEQ multiplex PCR; the TCRdb copy retains only in-frame clones and omits some. The sample records roughly 180,000 clones, approximately 90% being singletons. Whole-study findings and limits: A rise in Spike-specific TCR breadth and depth followed two AZD1222 doses. Only a handful of AZD1222 recipients tested seropositive at baseline.

CDR3 length: 15 amino acids. V was cut by 1 base and J by 2 bases, with 10 bases left in between. The V gene's germline CDR1 is SGHRS and CDR2 YFSETQ. The receptor's source is an adult in good health. The chain employs TRBV5-1 and TRBJ2-1; the D call may be TRBD1 or TRBD2 (5 bases each). Material: peripheral blood, obtained on day 0 of AZD1222 vaccination. The CDR3 coding sequence is TGCGCCAGCAGCTTGATGGGGACGGCCTACAATGAGCAGTTCTTC. This encodes CASSLMGTAYNEQFF. Full variable domain (remainder filled in from reference TRBV5-1 and TRBJ2-1): KAGVTQTPRYLIKTRGQQVTLSCSPISGHRSVSWYQQTPGQGLQFLFEYFSETQRNKGNFPGRFSGRQFSNSRSEMNVSTLELGDSALYLCASSLMGTAYNEQFFGPGTRLTVL.